This T cell receptor beta chain derives from a study of radiotherapy plus CTLA-4 blockade in lung cancer. The study, taken as a whole, reports: Subsequent to radiotherapy plus ipilimumab, tumor-derived TCR clones underwent expansion in blood.

CDR1 and CDR2 from the germline V gene are MDHEN and SYDVKM. The CDR3 spans 16 residues. Losses at the gene ends were 3 bases for V and 5 bases for J; bases not matched to a gene: 9. The table came from immunoSEQ multiplex PCR; TCRdb's copy has only in-frame clones and leaves some out. The sample contains 75,000 to 100,000 clones, roughly 74% of which appear only once. As for this clone: The antigen remains undetermined.

The origin of this receptor is a human donor with non-small cell lung cancer who had a partial response to radiotherapy plus ipilimumab. Some clones in this sample may be carry-over from other donors' samples. Material: peripheral blood, obtained from a patient treated with radiotherapy plus ipilimumab. V is TRBV28 and J is TRBJ2-1; 8 bases fit TRBD2. Written as DNA, the CDR3 is TGTGCCAGCAGTTTTCGAAGCGGGGGACCCCACAATGAGCAGTTCTTC. It yields the protein CASSFRSGGPHNEQFF.